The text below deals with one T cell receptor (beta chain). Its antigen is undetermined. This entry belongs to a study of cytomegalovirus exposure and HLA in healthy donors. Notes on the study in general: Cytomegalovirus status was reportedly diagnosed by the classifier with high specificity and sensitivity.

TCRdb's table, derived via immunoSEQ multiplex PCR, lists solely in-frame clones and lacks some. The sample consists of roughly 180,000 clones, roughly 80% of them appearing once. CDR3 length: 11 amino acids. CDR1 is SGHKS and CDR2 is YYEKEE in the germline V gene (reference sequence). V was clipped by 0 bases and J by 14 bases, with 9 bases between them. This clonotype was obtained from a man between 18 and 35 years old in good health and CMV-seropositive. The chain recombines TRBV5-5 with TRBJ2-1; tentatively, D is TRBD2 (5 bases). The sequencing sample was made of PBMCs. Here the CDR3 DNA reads TGTGCCAGCAGCTTGGTGGAGGAAGAGTTCTTC. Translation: CASSLVEEEFF.